The following is a T cell receptor (beta chain) sequence with its context. What antigen it recognizes has not been identified. No per-base quality is available; no much larger clone lies one base away. As encoded in the germline V gene, CDR1 is KGHSH while CDR2 is LQKENI. Cut back by 0 bases and 4 bases, the V and J ends lie 9 bases apart. The CDR3 runs 14 amino acids, cysteine and phenylalanine included. Just the 42-base CDR3 DNA is kept, in frame starting at base 1. Collaborating institutions collected whole blood in K2EDTA tubes following their own protocols. For TCRbeta analysis, collaborator samples were shipped as frozen whole blood, as isolated PBMCs, or as DNA extracted from either sample type. TCRbeta CDR3 regions were amplified from genomic DNA using the immunoSEQ Assay, a bias-controlled multiplex PCR. On the authors' methods: Within the assay, amplification of reference gene primers was used to estimate how many nucleated cells each sample contained. To quantify the absolute abundance of each unique TCRbeta CDR3 rearrangement, sequence reads were collapsed and filtered. For each sample, productive Simpson clonality was calculated as the square root of Simpson's diversity index over productive rearrangements. TCRdb provides this immuneACCESS table in a form limited to in-frame rearrangements. Some clones are lacking; in checked studies, under half of them reflect an unresolved V gene, and why the rest are absent is not known. V and J calls plus clone size are reproduced from that table; the DNA served to infer D and trimming. This sample gives approximately 270,000 clones in total; 70% to 90% of them show up just once. The leading ten clones occupy under 4% of the sample.

The sample originates from a study of blood T cell repertoires in COVID-19 (TCRdb year 2020). General notes on the study: Samples covering the acute and convalescent phases of COVID-19 were provided by collaborators in the United States, Italy and Spain. The samples were drawn from the first 160 participants of the ongoing ImmuneRACE study and from 1,254 subjects provided by 6 global collaborators. The repertoires were made available in a free public database intended to serve as a resource for research on the immune response to SARS-CoV-2. Subjects who had been exposed to COVID-19, were actively infected with it, or had recovered from it provided the deeply sampled blood TCRbeta repertoires that made up the dataset. The prospective study material was composed of cDNA or gDNA derived from T cells, B-cell-depleted T cells, or PBMCs. Nearly every sample came with metadata listing a de-identified subject ID, COVID-19 status, age in years and sex. HLA class I and class II types, where available, came from metadata supplied by the sample provider rather than from assay-based typing. Findings and caveats that apply to the study as a whole: How much clinical and demographic metadata was included differed by source and by participant, and the metadata was provided uncurated.

Recombination linked TRBV18 to TRBJ1-1, with the D gene not confidently named. This sequence originates from a man aged 18 to 29 with active or convalescent COVID-19. The source material was peripheral blood. CDR3 reads: CASSPPPVSTEAFF. The DNA reads TGTGCCAGCTCACCACCTCCGGTGAGCACTGAAGCTTTCTTT.